The clone carrying this T cell receptor (beta chain) was observed a single time. The entry originates in a study of blood T cell repertoires in COVID-19. Only in-frame clones appear in the TCRdb table, and some are missing; sequencing was by immunoSEQ multiplex PCR. The sample records around 130,000 clones, about 88% being singletons. The length of the CDR3 is 13 residues. The V end lost 7 bases, the J end lost 4 bases, and 13 bases lay between the germline ends. CDR1 is MDHEN, CDR2 SYDVKM, per germline. This sequence originates from a man aged 35-49 years with acute COVID-19. The specimen sequenced was PBMCs or T cells enriched from blood (not recorded which). The chain joins TRBV28 to TRBJ1-1; no definite D call. DNA for the CDR3: TGTGCCAGCACGGCGGTTTTAAGCACTGAAGCTTTCTTT. Translation: CASTAVLSTEAFF.